The rows below give T cell receptor beta chains drawn from one sample of a study of spatial heterogeneity in lung cancer. MiXCR, run by TCRdb on the 5' RACE reads, gives a single entry per CDR3 protein. The sample consists of more than 10,000 distinct CDR3 sequences, 3% to 4% of them appearing once. Here the sequenced sample was lung tumor tissue, taken at surgery. The receptors were gathered from a male donor with early-stage non-small cell lung cancer. Both conserved end residues are trimmed from each CDR3. Fields, in order: V gene, J gene, CDR3 protein.

V: TRBV30
J: TRBJ2-7
CDR3: AWKPDSFSYEQY

V: TRBV30
J: TRBJ2-7
CDR3: AWSGQWSSYEQY

V: TRBV12-2
J: TRBJ1-4
CDR3: ASRQSGDRGNEKLF

V: TRBV6-2/TRBV6-3
J: TRBJ1-4
CDR3: ASRPRGGRNEKLF

V: TRBV20-1
J: TRBJ2-7
CDR3: SASNREGSYEQY

V: TRBV7-3
J: TRBJ2-5
CDR3: ASSLGPVTGTGQETQY

V: TRBV7-2
J: TRBJ2-5
CDR3: ASSLGQGVQETQY

V: TRBV11-1
J: TRBJ2-2
CDR3: ASSLGDGAGELF

V: TRBV7-2
J: TRBJ2-1
CDR3: ASSWYVNEQF

V: TRBV5-1
J: TRBJ2-7
CDR3: ASSFTLSYEQY

V: TRBV11-2
J: TRBJ2-1
CDR3: ASSLGIERGGSVF

V: TRBV4-2
J: TRBJ2-7
CDR3: ASSQDLTGNSYEQY

V: TRBV7-9
J: TRBJ1-1
CDR3: ASSSYSLDTEAF

V: TRBV4-2
J: TRBJ1-2
CDR3: ASSQDRGSLHGYT

V: TRBV12-3/TRBV12-4
J: TRBJ1-5
CDR3: ASSRRKGLGHQPQH

V: TRBV12-3/TRBV12-4
J: TRBJ1-6
CDR3: ASSLGTALNSPLH

V: TRBV4-1
J: TRBJ1-5
CDR3: ASSERHRGRSDQPQH

V: TRBV30
J: TRBJ2-3
CDR3: AWSGGGPSTDTQY

V: TRBV5-4
J: TRBJ1-2
CDR3: ASSGSREGGYT

V: TRBV5-1
J: TRBJ2-3
CDR3: ASSPGTAGAGTDTQY

V: TRBV7-9
J: TRBJ1-1
CDR3: ASSGSRDLNTEAF

V: TRBV11-3
J: TRBJ1-1
CDR3: ASSPGPLTEAF

V: TRBV7-2
J: TRBJ2-7
CDR3: ASSWTPGLDYEQY

V: TRBV2
J: TRBJ1-5
CDR3: ASNTPGGQPQH

V: TRBV18
J: TRBJ1-1
CDR3: ASSPTGNTEAF

V: TRBV2
J: TRBJ1-1
CDR3: ASSVYSQTSEAF

V: TRBV7-2
J: TRBJ1-6
CDR3: ASRLTVSYNSPLH

V: TRBV6-5
J: TRBJ1-5
CDR3: ASSYKYNQPQH

V: TRBV9
J: TRBJ2-5
CDR3: ASSVGAGLETQY

V: TRBV18
J: TRBJ1-1
CDR3: ASSPVPGQGSGTEAF

V: TRBV7-2
J: TRBJ2-2
CDR3: ASSRRTLNTGELF

V: TRBV7-9
J: TRBJ1-4
CDR3: ASSQNRGEKLF

V: TRBV6-4
J: TRBJ2-3
CDR3: ASSQVGTDTQY

V: TRBV9
J: TRBJ1-2
CDR3: ASSVGGDYGYT

V: TRBV11-2
J: TRBJ2-5
CDR3: ASSSSWETQY

V: TRBV7-6
J: TRBJ2-7
CDR3: ASSRGAGLAGSYEQY

V: TRBV7-8
J: TRBJ2-7
CDR3: ASTPLAGGLYEQY

V: TRBV21-1
J: TRBJ1-1
CDR3: ASTELQGLNTEAF

V: TRBV7-2
J: TRBJ1-4
CDR3: ASSLDLRDATNEKLF

V: TRBV7-3
J: TRBJ2-1
CDR3: ASSLTGTSGALYNEQF

V: TRBV10-3
J: TRBJ2-7
CDR3: AISDDRGYEQY

V: TRBV7-2
J: TRBJ2-4
CDR3: ASSLRSLAKNMQY

V: TRBV11-2
J: TRBJ2-3
CDR3: ASSPSGSTDTQY

V: TRBV28
J: TRBJ2-3
CDR3: ASRRGGTDTQY

V: TRBV7-9
J: TRBJ2-5
CDR3: ASSLETQY

V: TRBV3-1
J: TRBJ2-7
CDR3: ASSQAAGDYEQY

V: TRBV4-3
J: TRBJ1-1
CDR3: ASSPDRANTEAF

V: TRBV7-9
J: TRBJ1-2
CDR3: ASSQGQANYGYT

V: TRBV20-1
J: TRBJ2-7
CDR3: SATAPGGPTYEQY

V: TRBV12-3/TRBV12-4
J: TRBJ2-2
CDR3: ASSRTGEAGELF

V: TRBV7-2
J: TRBJ1-2
CDR3: ASSPDRGIVYGYT